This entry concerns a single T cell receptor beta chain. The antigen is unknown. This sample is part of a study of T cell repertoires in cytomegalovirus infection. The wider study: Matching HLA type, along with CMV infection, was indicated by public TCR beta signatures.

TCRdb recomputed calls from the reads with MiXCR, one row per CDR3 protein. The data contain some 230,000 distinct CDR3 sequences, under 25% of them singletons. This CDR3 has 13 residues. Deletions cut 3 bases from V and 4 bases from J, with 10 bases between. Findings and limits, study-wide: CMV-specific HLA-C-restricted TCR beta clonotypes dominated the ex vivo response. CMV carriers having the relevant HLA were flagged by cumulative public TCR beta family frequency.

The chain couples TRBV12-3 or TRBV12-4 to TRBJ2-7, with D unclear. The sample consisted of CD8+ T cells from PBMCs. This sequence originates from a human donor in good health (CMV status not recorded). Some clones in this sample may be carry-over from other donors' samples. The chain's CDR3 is CASSLGPPYEQYF. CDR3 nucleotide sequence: TGTGCCAGCAGTTTGGGCCCCCCTTACGAGCAGTACTTC.